A single sample gave rise to the 28 T cell receptor beta chains below, sequenced in a study of CD8 T cells in ankylosing spondylitis (dated by TCRdb to 2015 to 2018). The method behind the library was 5' RACE. Sequencer: Illumina HiSeq 2500. In TCRdb, the public reads were trimmed at Q25 with fastp and aligned with MiXCR, with productive beta chains retained. Rows with a matching CDR3 protein are joined into one entry that keeps the most common DNA and genes. This sample holds hundreds of thousands of distinct CDR3 sequences; 8% to 11% were observed only once. The leading ten clones occupy over 20% of the sample. Sequencing input: blood, either unsorted or a sorted T cell fraction (not recorded which). All receptors derive from a male donor with ankylosing spondylitis or in good health (not recorded which).

Regarding this clonotype: This may stem from a read error, because a much larger clone lies one nucleotide away. This sequence joins TRBV20-1 and TRBJ2-5, with TRBD2 identical over 7 bases. The J segment lost 9 bases and the V segment lost 8 bases, leaving 12 bases of the junction unmatched. The CDR3 is made up of 12 amino acids. The germline V gene has CDR1 DFQATT and CDR2 SNEGSKA (reference sequence). The CDR3 loop reads CSSPAGIEAQYF. The CDR3 nucleotides read TGCAGTTCCCCAGCGGGGATTGAGGCCCAGTACTTC.

This clonotype was detected only a few times. This sequence joins TRBV4-2 and TRBJ2-2; 8 bases fit TRBD2. There are 16 residues in the CDR3. The germline V gene has CDR1 LGHNA and CDR2 YNFKEQ. V gave up 2 bases and J gave up 1 base; unmatched junction bases: 3. The CDR3: CASSQWAGGNTGELFF. In nucleotides, the CDR3 is TGTGCCAGCAGCCAATGGGCGGGGGGGAACACCGGGGAGCTGTTTTTT.

Many counts were recorded for this clonotype. The chain combines TRBV12-3 or TRBV12-4 with TRBJ2-1; TRBD2 agrees at 7 bases. The CDR3 runs 14 residues. V was clipped by 4 bases and J by 6 bases; unmatched bases: 6. The CDR3 nucleotides are TGTGCCAGCAGTTGGGGGACTACTAGCAATGAGCAGTTCTTC. This codes for CASSWGTTSNEQFF.

V usage is TRBV11-1 and J usage is TRBJ2-5; TRBD2 agrees at 14 bases. Looked up from germline, CDR1 is SGHAT and CDR2 is FQDESV (reference sequence). This CDR3 is 18 amino acids long. Trimming cost V 1 base and J 4 bases; bases outside gene matches: 8. CDR3 DNA: TGTGCCAGCAGCTTAGACCGACTAGCGGGGGGGCGTGGAGAGACCCAGTACTTC. As protein: CASSLDRLAGGRGETQYF.

Within the sample, this clonotype is medium-sized. V is TRBV29-1 and J is TRBJ1-1; TRBD1 might be the D (6 bases). V was clipped by 3 bases and J by 2 bases, with 10 bases between them. The length of the CDR3 is 13 residues. Germline CDR1 reads SQVTM; CDR2 reads ANQGSEA. CDR3 DNA: TGCAGCGTTGACGAGACAGGCAACACTGAAGCTTTCTTT. Its protein is CSVDETGNTEAFF.

CDR3 in amino acids: CASSYGRGLGGELFF. The CDR3 DNA follows: TGTGCCAGCAGTTATGGCAGGGGGCTTGGCGGGGAGCTGTTTTTT. The genes are TRBV12-3 or TRBV12-4 and TRBJ2-2, with TRBD1 identical over 8 bases. CDR3 size: 15 residues. The ends lost 4 bases at V and 7 bases at J; junction bases unmatched: 8.

The chain links TRBV6-1 to TRBJ2-3; D call uncertain. Germline CDR1 MNHNS, CDR2 SASEGT. There are 15 residues in the CDR3. V lost 7 bases to trimming and J lost 3 bases, with 17 bases between them. CDR3 loop: CASTQPQARTDTQYF. In DNA form, the CDR3 reads TGTGCCAGCACCCAGCCTCAGGCAAGGACAGATACGCAGTATTTT.

Many counts were recorded for this clonotype. Here the CDR3 reads CASSTLGQGADTQYF. The CDR3 nucleotides are TGTGCCAGCAGCACCCTGGGGCAGGGGGCGGATACGCAGTATTTT. The chain employs TRBV5-6 and TRBJ2-3; 8 nucleotides align to TRBD1. V shed 4 bases, J shed 6 bases, and the junction held 10 bases outside the gene matches. The CDR3 contains 15 residues. Germline assignment: CDR1 SGHDT and CDR2 YYEEEE.

This clonotype occurred many times. This sequence joins TRBV12-3 or TRBV12-4 and TRBJ2-3; 10 bases are shared with TRBD1. The CDR3 runs 16 residues. V was clipped by 5 bases and J by 3 bases; unmatched bases: 8. The CDR3 loop reads CASSMGPGQGTDTQYF. CDR3 bases: TGTGCCAGCAGTATGGGACCGGGACAGGGGACAGATACGCAGTATTTT.

This clonotype was seen more than once but under ten times. The chain has TRBV20-1 and TRBJ1-5; D is undetermined. With 0 bases removed from V and 1 base from J, the gap between germline ends came to 7 bases. Germline assignment: CDR1 DFQATT and CDR2 SNEGSKA (reference sequence). CDR3 length: 14 amino acids. The CDR3 loop is CSARDLRSNQPQHF. The DNA of the CDR3 is TGCAGTGCTAGAGATCTCCGGAGCAATCAGCCCCAGCATTTT.

This clonotype was seen only a few times. This chain links TRBV7-2 with TRBJ2-3; 14 nucleotides agree with TRBD2. The length of the CDR3 is 16 residues. Looked up from germline, CDR1 is SGHTA and CDR2 is FQGNSA. Trimming took 1 base from V and 4 from J; bases not matched to a gene: 1. Written as DNA, the CDR3 is TGTGCCAGCAGCTTAGGACTAGCGGGGGGGCCAGATACGCAGTATTTT. It is translated as CASSLGLAGGPDTQYF.

This clonotype was seen repeatedly, ten times or more. The gene calls are TRBV18 and TRBJ1-1, with 9 nucleotides matching TRBD1. The CDR3 length is 16 residues. The germline V gene encodes CDR1 KGHSH and CDR2 LQKENI. V was clipped by 2 bases and J by 0 bases; unmatched bases: 4. Here the CDR3 reads CASSPGTGSMNTEAFF. In DNA, the CDR3 is TGTGCCAGCTCACCAGGGACAGGGAGTATGAACACTGAAGCTTTCTTT.

This clonotype was counted ten times or more. The chain joins TRBV12-3 or TRBV12-4 to TRBJ2-1; 11 positions match TRBD2. This CDR3 has 14 residues. V lost 8 bases and J lost 2; bases outside the gene matches: 2. CDR3 in amino acids: CASGTSGTYNEQFF. The CDR3 nucleotides read TGTGCCAGCGGGACTAGCGGTACCTACAATGAGCAGTTCTTC.

This clonotype has at least ten counts. The gene calls are TRBV25-1 and TRBJ2-1; 13 bases are a match to TRBD2. Germline V gives CDR1 MGHDK, CDR2 SYGVNS. The CDR3 is 19 amino acids. With V trimmed by 8 bases and J by 0 bases, 13 bases remained unmatched. The CDR3 sequence: CASPERTSGGQSSYNEQFF. The CDR3 DNA is TGTGCCAGCCCGGAGAGGACTAGCGGGGGTCAGAGCTCCTACAATGAGCAGTTCTTC. Using reference TRBV25-1 and TRBJ2-1 for the parts outside the CDR3, the full variable domain is EADIYQTPRYLVIGTGKKITLECSQTMGHDKMYWYQQDPGMELHLIHYSYGVNSTEKGDLSSESTVSRIRTEHFPLTLESARPSHTSQYLCASPERTSGGQSSYNEQFFGPGTRLTVL.

This clonotype has a count of ten or more. The chain recombines TRBV7-2 with TRBJ2-1; TRBD2 aligns across 9 bases. Germline lookup yields CDR1 SGHTA and CDR2 FQGNSA. Trimming took 2 bases from V and 3 from J; bases not matched to a gene: 5. The CDR3 is 16 amino acids. The CDR3 spells CASSLRRGGFYNEQFF. CDR3 sequence (DNA): TGTGCCAGCAGCTTACGGCGGGGGGGGTTCTACAATGAGCAGTTCTTC.

This clonotype was seen repeatedly, ten times or more. The chain couples TRBV20-1 to TRBJ1-4; 7 bases match TRBD1. In germline, CDR1 is DFQATT, CDR2 SNEGSKA (reference sequence). The CDR3 sequence is 13 residues long. J was trimmed by 5 bases and V by 3 bases; bases with no gene match: 3. The CDR3 coding sequence is TGCAGTGCTAGTGCGACAGGGAATGAAAAACTGTTTTTT. Its translation: CSASATGNEKLFF.

This clonotype was counted many times. The chain uses TRBV12-3 or TRBV12-4 and TRBJ2-1, with TRBD2 matching 9 bases. The J segment lost 5 bases and the V segment lost 3 bases, leaving 5 bases of the junction unmatched. CDR3 length equals 15 residues. The CDR3 sequence: CASSLGGGADNEQFF. The CDR3 DNA sequence: TGTGCCAGCAGTTTGGGCGGGGGGGCCGACAATGAGCAGTTCTTC.

This clonotype was seen at least ten times. The chain has TRBV28 and TRBJ1-4; 8 bases agree with TRBD1. Germline V gene sequence: CDR1 MDHEN, CDR2 SYDVKM. The CDR3 loop spans 16 amino acids. Losses at the gene ends were 3 bases for V and 5 bases for J; bases not matched to a gene: 8. In DNA form, the CDR3 reads TGTGCCAGCAGTTTGAGTCCGGGACAGGCAAATGAAAAACTGTTTTTT. Translating it yields CASSLSPGQANEKLFF. The full variable domain, completed using reference TRBV28 and TRBJ1-4, is DVKVTQSSRYLVKRTGEKVFLECVQDMDHENMFWYRQDPGLGLRLIYFSYDVKMKEKGDIPEGYSVSREKKERFSLILESASTNQTSMYLCASSLSPGQANEKLFFGSGTQLSVL.

This chain links TRBV7-8 with TRBJ2-2; possibly TRBD2 for D (5 bases). The CDR3 is made up of 17 amino acids. Germline assignment: CDR1 SGHVS and CDR2 FQNEAQ. The V and J ends lost 2 bases and 1 base respectively, with 14 bases between them. The DNA for the CDR3 is TGTGCCAGCAGCTTACTTATGGACTCAAGGAACACCGGGGAGCTGTTTTTT. This translates into CASSLLMDSRNTGELFF.

This clonotype occurred many times. This sequence joins TRBV5-1 and TRBJ2-7; D not certain. Germline loops: CDR1 SGHRS, CDR2 YFSETQ. Trimming stripped 0 bases from V and 1 base from J, with 8 bases between. This CDR3 is built from 14 residues. The DNA of the CDR3 is TGCGCCAGCAGCTTGGAGGGCAGTTCCTACGAGCAGTACTTC. It yields the protein CASSLEGSSYEQYF.

There are many counts of this clonotype. The chain links TRBV5-6 to TRBJ2-7, with D hard to call. The germline V gene encodes CDR1 SGHDT and CDR2 YYEEEE. The CDR3 covers 13 residues. V shed 1 base and J shed 0 bases, with 5 bases lying between them. CDR3 residues: CASSLRVSYEQYF. Written as DNA, the CDR3 is TGTGCCAGCAGCTTGAGAGTCTCCTACGAGCAGTACTTC.

This clonotype was recorded many times. The V gene is TRBV5-1, the J gene TRBJ2-5, with TRBD1 identical over 7 bases. V was clipped by 3 bases and J by 3 bases; unmatched bases: 5. Per the germline V gene, CDR1 is SGHRS and CDR2 is YFSETQ. The CDR3 extends over 14 amino acids. CDR3 loop: CASSYSGGEETQYF. CDR3 DNA sequence: TGCGCCAGCAGCTACTCAGGGGGTGAAGAGACCCAGTACTTC.

This clonotype was seen ten or more times. The J gene is TRBJ2-1, the V gene TRBV5-1; no reliable D call. Germline CDR1 reads SGHRS; CDR2 reads YFSETQ. The CDR3 has 14 residues. The V end was cut by 4 bases, the J end by 7 bases, with 15 bases between. CDR3 sequence reads: CASSLEHGVNEQFF. Written as DNA, the CDR3 is TGCGCCAGCAGCCTGGAACATGGGGTTAATGAGCAGTTCTTC.

This clonotype was recorded many times. V usage is TRBV20-1 and J usage is TRBJ1-5; D is possibly TRBD1 (6 bases). The CDR3 runs 15 residues. V lost 3 bases and J lost 9, with 21 bases in between. CDR1 DFQATT and CDR2 SNEGSKA come from the germline V gene (reference sequence). CDR3 in amino acids: CSASPPLDRHGPQHF. The DNA of the CDR3 is TGCAGTGCTAGTCCCCCGCTTGACAGGCACGGGCCCCAGCATTTT.

In this sample, this clonotype turned up many times. V usage is TRBV6-1 and J usage is TRBJ2-2; no clear D. CDR3 size: 14 residues. The V end was cut by 4 bases, the J end by 1 base, with 7 bases between. Germline V lookup: CDR1 MNHNS, CDR2 SASEGT. The CDR3 DNA sequence: TGTGCCAGCAGTGGACGGTTGAACACCGGGGAGCTGTTTTTT. It is translated as CASSGRLNTGELFF.

This clonotype has just a few counts. The chain joins TRBV18 to TRBJ1-4; the match to TRBD1 covers 7 bases. V was pared by 2 bases and J by 7 bases, with 4 bases of the junction left unmatched. The CDR3 is made up of 14 amino acids. The germline gives CDR1 KGHSH, CDR2 LQKENI. Here the CDR3 DNA reads TGTGCCAGCTCACCAGGGACAGAGCTTGAAAAACTGTTTTTT. It is translated as CASSPGTELEKLFF.

This clonotype was counted at least ten times. The rearrangement uses TRBV20-1 and TRBJ2-1; D ambiguous. From germline, CDR1 is DFQATT and CDR2 SNEGSKA (reference sequence). Deletions cut 0 bases from V and 8 bases from J, with 14 bases between. The CDR3 has 14 amino acids. Here the CDR3 DNA reads TGCAGTGCTAGAGATCCTAGGCGAGGAGATGAGCAGTTCTTC. Protein product: CSARDPRRGDEQFF.

This clonotype came up a few times. V is TRBV7-2 and J is TRBJ2-7; no clear D gene. There are 15 residues in the CDR3. Looked up from germline, CDR1 is SGHTA and CDR2 is FQGNSA. The V and J ends lost 5 bases and 2 bases respectively, with 16 bases between them. The CDR3 nucleotides read TGTGCCAGCAGCCCCACCTCCGCTGCGGCCTACGAGCAGTACTTC. Translation gives CASSPTSAAAYEQYF.